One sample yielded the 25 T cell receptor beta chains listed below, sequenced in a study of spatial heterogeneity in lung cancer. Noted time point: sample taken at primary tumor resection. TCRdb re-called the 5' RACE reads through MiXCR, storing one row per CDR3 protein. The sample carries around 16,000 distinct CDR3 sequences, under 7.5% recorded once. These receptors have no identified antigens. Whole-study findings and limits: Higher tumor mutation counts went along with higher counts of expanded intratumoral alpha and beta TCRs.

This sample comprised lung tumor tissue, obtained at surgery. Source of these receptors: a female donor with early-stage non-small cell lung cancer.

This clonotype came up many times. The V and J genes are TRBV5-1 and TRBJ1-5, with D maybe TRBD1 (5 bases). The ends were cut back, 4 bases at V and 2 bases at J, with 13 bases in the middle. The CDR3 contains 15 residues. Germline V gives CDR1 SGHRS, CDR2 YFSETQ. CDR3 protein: CASSVDSFGNQPQHF. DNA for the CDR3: TGCGCCAGCAGCGTTGACAGTTTCGGCAATCAGCCCCAGCATTTT.

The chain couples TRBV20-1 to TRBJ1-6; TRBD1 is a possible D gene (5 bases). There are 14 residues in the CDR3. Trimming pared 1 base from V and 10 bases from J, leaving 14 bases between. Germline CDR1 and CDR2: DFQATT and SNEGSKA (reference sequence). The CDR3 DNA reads TGCAGTGCTAGAGCCACCGGGACTGAATCACCCCTCCACTTT. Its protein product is CSARATGTESPLHF.

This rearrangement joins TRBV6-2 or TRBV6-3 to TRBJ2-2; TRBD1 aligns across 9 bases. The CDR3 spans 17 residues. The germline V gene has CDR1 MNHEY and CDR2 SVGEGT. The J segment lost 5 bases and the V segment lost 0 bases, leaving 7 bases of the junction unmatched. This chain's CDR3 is CASSYSLKGQGTGELFF. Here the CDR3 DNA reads TGTGCCAGCAGTTACTCGTTGAAGGGACAGGGAACCGGGGAGCTGTTTTTT.

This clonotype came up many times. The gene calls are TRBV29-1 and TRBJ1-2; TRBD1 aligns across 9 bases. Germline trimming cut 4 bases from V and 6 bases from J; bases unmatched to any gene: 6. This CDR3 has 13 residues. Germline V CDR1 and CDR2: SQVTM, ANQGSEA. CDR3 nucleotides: TGCAGCGTTGTGGGGCGACAGGGGGATGGCTACACCTTC. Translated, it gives CSVVGRQGDGYTF.

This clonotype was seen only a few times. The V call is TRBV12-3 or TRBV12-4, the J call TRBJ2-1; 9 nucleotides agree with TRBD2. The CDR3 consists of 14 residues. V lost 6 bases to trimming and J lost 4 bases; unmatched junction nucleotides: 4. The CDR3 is CASRGAGGYNEQFF. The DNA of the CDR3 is TGTGCCAGCAGGGGAGCGGGGGGTTACAATGAGCAGTTCTTC.

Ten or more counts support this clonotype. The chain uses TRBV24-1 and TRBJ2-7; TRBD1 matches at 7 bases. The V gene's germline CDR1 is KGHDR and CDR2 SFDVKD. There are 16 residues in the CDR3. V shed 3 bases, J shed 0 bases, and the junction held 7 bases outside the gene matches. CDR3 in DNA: TGTGCCACCAGTGATATTCAAGGGACAGTCTCCTACGAGCAGTACTTC. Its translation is CATSDIQGTVSYEQYF.

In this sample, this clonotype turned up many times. CDR3 sequence: CASSPMVAGDPRDTQYF. The DNA of the CDR3 is TGTGCCAGCAGTCCCATGGTAGCGGGGGACCCCCGGGATACGCAGTATTTT. The chain combines TRBV12-3 or TRBV12-4 with TRBJ2-3, with 9 bases aligning to TRBD2. The CDR3 has 17 residues. V was pared by 5 bases and J by 6 bases, with 15 bases of the junction left unmatched.

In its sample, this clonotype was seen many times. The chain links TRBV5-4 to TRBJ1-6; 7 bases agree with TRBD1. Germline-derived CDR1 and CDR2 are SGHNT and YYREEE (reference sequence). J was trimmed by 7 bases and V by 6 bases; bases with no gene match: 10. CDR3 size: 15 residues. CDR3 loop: CASTNRGSYNSPLHF. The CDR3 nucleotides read TGTGCCAGCACTAACAGGGGCTCTTACAATTCACCCCTCCACTTT.

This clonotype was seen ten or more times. The CDR3 region is CASSEARAAYGYTF. The CDR3 DNA reads as TGTGCCAGCAGTGAAGCGCGGGCAGCCTATGGCTACACCTTC. The chain combines TRBV6-1 with TRBJ1-2; D unclear. This CDR3 has 14 residues. Germline CDR1 reads MNHNS; CDR2 reads SASEGT. V shed 0 bases and J shed 4 bases, with 9 bases lying between them.

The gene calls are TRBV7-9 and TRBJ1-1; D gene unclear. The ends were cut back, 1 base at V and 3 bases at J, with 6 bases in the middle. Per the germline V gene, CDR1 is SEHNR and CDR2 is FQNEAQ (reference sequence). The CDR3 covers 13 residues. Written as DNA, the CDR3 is TGTGCCAGCAGCTTAGATGGGGACACTGAAGCTTTCTTT. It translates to CASSLDGDTEAFF.

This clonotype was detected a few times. Here the CDR3 DNA reads TGTGCCAGCAGCTTGGGAGATAGGGGAGGAGATACGCAGTATTTT. It translates to CASSLGDRGGDTQYF. The chain is built from TRBV7-8 and TRBJ2-3; D may be TRBD2 (6 bases). Germline CDR1 is SGHVS and CDR2 is FQNEAQ. Trimming took 3 bases from V and 5 from J, leaving 15 bases between them. The CDR3 is made up of 15 amino acids.

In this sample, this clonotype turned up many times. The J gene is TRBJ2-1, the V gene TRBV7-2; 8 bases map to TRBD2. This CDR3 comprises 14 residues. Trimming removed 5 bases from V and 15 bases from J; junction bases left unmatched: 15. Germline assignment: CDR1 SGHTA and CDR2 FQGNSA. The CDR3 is CASSITREGPGLFF. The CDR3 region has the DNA TGTGCCAGCAGCATTACCCGGGAGGGCCCCGGGCTGTTCTTC.

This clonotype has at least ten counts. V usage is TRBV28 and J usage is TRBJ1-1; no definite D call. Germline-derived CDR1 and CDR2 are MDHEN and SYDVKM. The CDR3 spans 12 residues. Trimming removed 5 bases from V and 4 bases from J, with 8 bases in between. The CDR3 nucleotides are TGTGCCAGCAGTGAGAGGGTCACTGAAGCTTTCTTT. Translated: CASSERVTEAFF.

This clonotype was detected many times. In DNA, the CDR3 is TGTGCCAGCAGCTCCCGAGTGATTACAGGGGGAAGTGAAGCTTTCTTT. Translating it yields CASSSRVITGGSEAFF. The chain carries TRBV7-2 and TRBJ1-1, with 8 positions matching TRBD1. Trimming removed 4 bases from V and 7 bases from J; junction bases left unmatched: 14. The CDR3 has 16 amino acids. CDR1 is SGHTA and CDR2 is FQGNSA in the germline V gene.

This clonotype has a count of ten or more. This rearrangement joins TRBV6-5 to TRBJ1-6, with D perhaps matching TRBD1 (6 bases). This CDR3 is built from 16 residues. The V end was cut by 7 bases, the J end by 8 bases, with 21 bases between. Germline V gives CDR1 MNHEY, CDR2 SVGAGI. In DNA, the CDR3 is TGTGCCAGCACCGTCAGGGCGGGGGCGATGGATTCACCCCTCCACTTT. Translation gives CASTVRAGAMDSPLHF.

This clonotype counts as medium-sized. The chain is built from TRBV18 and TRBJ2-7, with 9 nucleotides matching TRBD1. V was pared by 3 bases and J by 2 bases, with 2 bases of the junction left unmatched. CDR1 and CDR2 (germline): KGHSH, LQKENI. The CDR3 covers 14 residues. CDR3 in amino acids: CASSPGQGPYEQYF. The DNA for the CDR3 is TGTGCCAGCTCACCCGGACAGGGGCCCTACGAGCAGTACTTC.

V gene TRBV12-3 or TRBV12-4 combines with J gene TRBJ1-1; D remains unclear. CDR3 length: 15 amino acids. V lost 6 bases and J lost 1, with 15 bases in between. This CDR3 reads CASRFQTHRNTEAFF. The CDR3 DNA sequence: TGTGCCAGCAGATTTCAGACGCACCGGAACACTGAAGCTTTCTTT.

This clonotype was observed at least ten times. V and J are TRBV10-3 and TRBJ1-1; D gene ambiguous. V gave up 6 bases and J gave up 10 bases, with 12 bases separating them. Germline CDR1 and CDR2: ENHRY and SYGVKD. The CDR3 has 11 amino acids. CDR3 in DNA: TGTGCCATCAGCTCGGGTATGGGAGCTTTCTTT. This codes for CAISSGMGAFF.

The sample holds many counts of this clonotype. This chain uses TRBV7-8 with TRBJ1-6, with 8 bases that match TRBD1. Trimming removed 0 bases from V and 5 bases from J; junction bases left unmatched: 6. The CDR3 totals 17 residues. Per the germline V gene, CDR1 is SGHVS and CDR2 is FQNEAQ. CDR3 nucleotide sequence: TGTGCCAGCAGCTTAGCACAGGGGACAGGCAATAATTCACCCCTCCACTTT. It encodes CASSLAQGTGNNSPLHF.

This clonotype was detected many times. CDR3 nucleotides: TGCAGTGCTACAGAGACAGGAGGTGAAGCTTTCTTT. Amino acids: CSATETGGEAFF. V gene TRBV20-1 combines with J gene TRBJ1-1; tentatively, D is TRBD1 (6 bases). The CDR3 extends over 12 amino acids. The germline CDR1 and CDR2 sequences are DFQATT and SNEGSKA (reference sequence). Between the trimmed V and J ends, which lost 4 bases and 7 bases, there was a span of 13 bases.

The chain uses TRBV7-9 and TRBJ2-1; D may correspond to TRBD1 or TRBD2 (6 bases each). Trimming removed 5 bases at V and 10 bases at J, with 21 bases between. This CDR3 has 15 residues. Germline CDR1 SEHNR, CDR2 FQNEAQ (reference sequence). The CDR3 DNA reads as TGTGCCAGCAGCCTAAGCGTCGGGGGCCTTAAGGAGCAGTTCTTC. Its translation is CASSLSVGGLKEQFF.

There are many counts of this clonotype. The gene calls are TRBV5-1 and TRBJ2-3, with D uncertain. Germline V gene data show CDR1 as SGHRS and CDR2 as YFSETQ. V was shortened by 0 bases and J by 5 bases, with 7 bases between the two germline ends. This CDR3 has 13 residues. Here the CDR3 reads CASSLGTGDTQYF. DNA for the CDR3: TGCGCCAGCAGCTTGGGGACCGGAGATACGCAGTATTTT.

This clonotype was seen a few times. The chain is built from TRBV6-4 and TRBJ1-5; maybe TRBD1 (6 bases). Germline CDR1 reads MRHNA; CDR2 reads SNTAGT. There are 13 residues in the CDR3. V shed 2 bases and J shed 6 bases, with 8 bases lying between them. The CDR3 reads CASSDRGGQPQHF. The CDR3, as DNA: TGTGCCAGCAGTGACCGAGGGGGTCAGCCCCAGCATTTT.

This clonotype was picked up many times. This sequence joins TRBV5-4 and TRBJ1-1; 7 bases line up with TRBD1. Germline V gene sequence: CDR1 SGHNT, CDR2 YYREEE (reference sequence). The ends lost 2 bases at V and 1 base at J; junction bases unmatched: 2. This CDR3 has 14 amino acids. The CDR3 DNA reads TGTGCCAGCAGCTTCAGGGGGACGAACACTGAAGCTTTCTTT. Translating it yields CASSFRGTNTEAFF.

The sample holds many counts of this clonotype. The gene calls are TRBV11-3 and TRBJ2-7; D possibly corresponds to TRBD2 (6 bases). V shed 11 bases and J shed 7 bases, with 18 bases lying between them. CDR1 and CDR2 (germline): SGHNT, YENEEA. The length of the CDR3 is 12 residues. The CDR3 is CASSGGKPEQYF. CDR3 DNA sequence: TGTGCCTCCTCTGGAGGGAAACCTGAGCAGTACTTC.